This TCR beta chain was observed in a study of T cell responses to AZD1222 COVID-19 vaccine. Only in-frame clones appear in the TCRdb table, and some are missing; sequencing was by immunoSEQ multiplex PCR. The table has roughly 130,000 clones, approximately 90% seen once. Per the germline V gene, CDR1 is SGHDT and CDR2 is YYEEEE. The CDR3 contains 14 residues. V gave up 2 bases and J gave up 7 bases, with 15 bases separating them. The sample here was peripheral blood, taken on day 0 of AZD1222 vaccination. The origin of this receptor is an adult in good health. V usage is TRBV5-6 and J usage is TRBJ2-5; D is ambiguous. Here the CDR3 DNA reads TGTGCCAGCAGCTTCGGTGGAACCCCGGGGACCCAGTACTTC. This gives the protein CASSFGGTPGTQYF.